The rows below give T cell receptor beta chains drawn from one sample of a study of identical twins. TCRdb called the 5' RACE reads again in MiXCR, with one record for every CDR3 protein. The profile covers around 280,000 distinct CDR3 sequences, with 8% to 9% appearing a single time and 2% to 2.5% taken by the ten largest. The same data also contributed to another study, on yellow fever vaccine responses in identical twins.

The material sequenced was memory (CD45RO+) T cells sorted from blood. These receptors all stem from a woman aged 18 to 35 in good health. The CDR3 runs from the conserved cysteine through the conserved F or W. D genes are given only for firm matches. Where a row states a size, it is once, few, many or the class of an expanded clone; other rows omit it.

NA | TRBJ1-1 | NA | TRBV5-1 | 14 | TGCGCCAGCAGCTCCGGGGGCCTCAGAACTGAAGCTTTCTTT | CASSSGGLRTEAFF
NA | TRBJ2-1 | many | TRBV5-1 | 14 | TGCGCCAGCAGCGGGTATAGCTCCTACAATGAGCAGTTCTTC | CASSGYSSYNEQFF
NA | TRBJ2-7 | many | TRBV7-9 | 13 | TGTGCCAGCAGCCGACTAGTGGCCTACGAGCAGTACTTC | CASSRLVAYEQYF
NA | TRBJ1-5 | many | TRBV6-5 | 14 | TGTGCCAGCAGTTACGACCCATTCGGGCAGCCCCAGCATTTT | CASSYDPFGQPQHF
NA | TRBJ2-1 | many | TRBV4-1 | 16 | TGCGCCAGCAGCCAAGGTGCGGGGGCCTTCATCAATGAGCAGTTCTTC | CASSQGAGAFINEQFF
NA | TRBJ2-6 | few | TRBV12-3/TRBV12-4 | 17 | TGTGCCAGCAGCGCACGCAGGGAACTCTCTGGGGCCAACGTCCTGACTTTC | CASSARRELSGANVLTF
NA | TRBJ1-5 | few | TRBV20-1 | 14 | TGCAGTGCTAGAGATCCGGGCAGCAATCAGCCCCAGCATTTT | CSARDPGSNQPQHF
NA | TRBJ1-1 | many | TRBV7-9 | 12 | TGTGCCAGCAACTCTCAAAGTACTGAAGCTTTCTTT | CASNSQSTEAFF
TRBD2 | TRBJ2-1 | many | TRBV7-9 | 21 | TGTGCCAGCAGCTTAATGGTAATAACTAGCGGGAGCGGCTTTGGCTACAATGAGCAGTTCTTC | CASSLMVITSGSGFGYNEQFF
TRBD2 | TRBJ2-5 | few | TRBV4-1 | 19 | TGCGCCAGCAGCCAAGAAAGCCTAGCGGGGCCCTTTCGTGGGGAGACCCAGTACTTC | CASSQESLAGPFRGETQYF
NA | TRBJ2-5 | few | TRBV7-7 | 15 | TGTGCCAGCAGCTTAGGGGCCGGAGTCGGAGAGACCCAGTACTTC | CASSLGAGVGETQYF
TRBD2 | TRBJ2-1 | many | TRBV3-1 | 14 | TGTGCCAGCAGCCGGCCGGGGGGGCTCAATGAGCAGTTCTTC | CASSRPGGLNEQFF
NA | TRBJ1-1 | few | TRBV3-1 | 12 | TGTGCCAGCAGCAAGAGGGGGACTGAAGCTTTCTTT | CASSKRGTEAFF
NA | TRBJ1-5 | few | TRBV7-9 | 16 | TGTGCCAGCAGCTTAGATAGGGGATTAGGGCTTCAGCCCCAGCATTTT | CASSLDRGLGLQPQHF
TRBD1 | TRBJ2-5 | many | TRBV7-9 | 16 | TGTGCCAGCAGCCCCACCCGGGACAGGCTCCAAGAGACCCAGTACTTC | CASSPTRDRLQETQYF
TRBD2 | TRBJ2-6 | NA | TRBV3-1 | 22 | TGTGCCAGCAGCCAGCGACTAGCGGGAGGACTATTGATCTGGGGTGGGGCCAACGTCCTGACTTTC | CASSQRLAGGLLIWGGANVLTF
TRBD2 | TRBJ2-1 | many | TRBV7-8 | 15 | TGTGCCAGCAGCTTAGTAAGCGGGAGGGGACATGAGCAGTTCTTC | CASSLVSGRGHEQFF
NA | TRBJ1-1 | few | TRBV7-9 | 15 | TGTGCCAGCGCCTCAGTTCGGGACCTGAACACTGAAGCTTTCTTT | CASASVRDLNTEAFF
NA | TRBJ1-2 | few | TRBV6-1 | 14 | TGTGCCAGCAGCCCGGTAGGGACGGGCTATGGCTACACCTTC | CASSPVGTGYGYTF
TRBD2 | TRBJ2-1 | many | TRBV3-1 | 20 | TGTGCCAGCAGCCAAGCTTGGGCTAGCGGGAGGCCGAGCTCCTACAATGAGCAGTTCTTC | CASSQAWASGRPSSYNEQFF
NA | TRBJ1-2 | few | TRBV6-1 | 17 | TGTGCCAGCAGTGAAGCGGGATGGTTAAGGACAGCCTATGGCTACACCTTC | CASSEAGWLRTAYGYTF
TRBD1 | TRBJ2-2 | few | TRBV18 | 15 | TGTGCCAGCTCAGCTACAGGGGGAGTGACCGGGGAGCTGTTTTTT | CASSATGGVTGELFF
NA | TRBJ1-4 | few | TRBV7-9 | 15 | TGTGCCAGCAGCCCTGGATCGGGGTGGGAAGAAAAACTGTTTTTT | CASSPGSGWEEKLFF
TRBD1 | TRBJ2-5 | many | TRBV5-1 | 15 | TGCGCCAGCAGCTCTCTGACAGGGGTAGAAGAGACCCAGTACTTC | CASSSLTGVEETQYF
NA | TRBJ1-4 | many | TRBV15 | 12 | TGTGCCACCAGCGGACCGGATGAAAAACTGTTTTTT | CATSGPDEKLFF
TRBD1 | TRBJ1-5 | few | TRBV2 | 14 | TGTGCCAGCAGTGGACAGGGTTTGCGACAGCCCCAGCATTTT | CASSGQGLRQPQHF
TRBD1 | TRBJ1-4 | few | TRBV5-5 | 14 | TGTGCCAGCAGCGTGGGACAGGGGAGTGAAAAACTGTTTTTT | CASSVGQGSEKLFF
NA | TRBJ2-3 | NA | TRBV6-6 | 13 | TGTGCCAGCACTCACGGTAGCACAGATACGCAGTATTTT | CASTHGSTDTQYF
NA | TRBJ2-5 | many | TRBV5-1 | 14 | TGCGCCAGCAGCTTGGGGACGGCCCAGGAGACCCAGTACTTC | CASSLGTAQETQYF
TRBD2 | TRBJ2-3 | NA | TRBV15 | 19 | TGTGCCACCAGTTCGGCGACTACAGGGACTAGCGGGAGTAGGGATACGCAGTATTTT | CATSSATTGTSGSRDTQYF
TRBD2 | TRBJ2-1 | few | TRBV6-5 | 15 | TGTGCCAGCAGTTACTTGCTAGCGGGAACCAATGAGCAGTTCTTC | CASSYLLAGTNEQFF
TRBD2 | TRBJ2-3 | NA | TRBV5-1 | 20 | TGCGCCAGCAGCGCCCGGACTAGCGGGAGGGGTTTGGGGCTGACAGATACGCAGTATTTT | CASSARTSGRGLGLTDTQYF
NA | TRBJ2-2 | many | TRBV20-1 | 15 | TGCAGTGCTAGTAGTGCCCTCGGTGTGTCCGGGGAGCTGTTTTTT | CSASSALGVSGELFF
NA | TRBJ2-3 | NA | TRBV5-6 | 14 | TGTGCCAGCAGCTTGAATGGGAGGTTAGATACGCAGTATTTT | CASSLNGRLDTQYF
NA | TRBJ2-7 | many | TRBV20-1 | 13 | TGCAGTGCTAGAGATCCAGCCTCCTACGAGCAGTACTTC | CSARDPASYEQYF
NA | TRBJ2-3 | many | TRBV29-1 | 13 | TGCAGCGTGCCGGGACTGCCCACAGATACGCAGTATTTT | CSVPGLPTDTQYF
NA | TRBJ2-3 | NA | TRBV6-1 | 13 | TGTGCCAGCAGTGACAGCCGCACAGATACGCAGTATTTT | CASSDSRTDTQYF
NA | TRBJ2-2 | many | TRBV5-1 | 16 | TGCGCCAGCAGCTCCCGGGAGACTACGGAATCCGGGGAGCTGTTTTTT | CASSSRETTESGELFF
TRBD1 | TRBJ2-7 | many | TRBV12-3/TRBV12-4 | 19 | TGTGCCAGTTCCTCCGGAGACAGGGTCGGGCCGAGGAACTACTACGAGCAGTACTTC | CASSSGDRVGPRNYYEQYF
TRBD1 | TRBJ1-1 | NA | TRBV5-1 | 14 | TGCGCCAGTGGACAGGGTACTTTGAACACTGAAGCTTTCTTT | CASGQGTLNTEAFF
NA | TRBJ2-3 | NA | TRBV7-6 | 15 | TGTGCCAGCAGATTGGACAGTTCTAGCACAGATACGCAGTATTTT | CASRLDSSSTDTQYF
TRBD2 | TRBJ2-1 | few | TRBV29-1 | 13 | TGCAGCGCCCTAGCGGGTTCCTACAATGAGCAGTTCTTC | CSALAGSYNEQFF
NA | TRBJ2-3 | NA | TRBV7-9 | 16 | TGTGCCAGCCGGACGGGGGAGAAGATGGAATCCGATACGCAGTATTTT | CASRTGEKMESDTQYF
TRBD1 | TRBJ1-6 | few | TRBV3-1 | 17 | TGTGCCAGCAGCTCGGCCGGGACAGGTTATGTTAATTCACCCCTCCACTTT | CASSSAGTGYVNSPLHF
NA | TRBJ2-7 | few | TRBV6-1 | 11 | TGTGCCAGCAGAGTTCTTAACGAGCAGTACTTC | CASRVLNEQYF